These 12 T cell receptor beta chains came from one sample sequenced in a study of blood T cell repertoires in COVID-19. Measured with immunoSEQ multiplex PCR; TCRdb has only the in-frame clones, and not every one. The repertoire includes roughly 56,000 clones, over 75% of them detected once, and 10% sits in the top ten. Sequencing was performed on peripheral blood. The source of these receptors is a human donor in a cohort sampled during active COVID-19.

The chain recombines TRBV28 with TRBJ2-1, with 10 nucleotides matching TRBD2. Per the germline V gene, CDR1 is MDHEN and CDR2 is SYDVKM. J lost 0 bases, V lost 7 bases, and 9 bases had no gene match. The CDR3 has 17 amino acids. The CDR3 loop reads CASTSLSGGTSYNEQFF. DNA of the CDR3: TGTGCCAGCACCTCGCTTAGCGGGGGGACCTCCTACAATGAGCAGTTCTTC.

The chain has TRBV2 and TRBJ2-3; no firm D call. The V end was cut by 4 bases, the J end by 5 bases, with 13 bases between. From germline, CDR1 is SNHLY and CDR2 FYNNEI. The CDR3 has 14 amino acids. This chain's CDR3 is CASSGLVRKDTQYF. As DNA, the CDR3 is TGTGCCAGCAGTGGGTTAGTCAGGAAAGATACGCAGTATTTT. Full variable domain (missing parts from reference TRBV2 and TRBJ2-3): EPEVTQTPSHQVTQMGQEVILRCVPISNHLYFYWYRQILGQKVEFLVSFYNNEISEKSEIFDDQFSVERPDGSNFTLKIRSTKLEDSAMYFCASSGLVRKDTQYFGPGTRLTVL.

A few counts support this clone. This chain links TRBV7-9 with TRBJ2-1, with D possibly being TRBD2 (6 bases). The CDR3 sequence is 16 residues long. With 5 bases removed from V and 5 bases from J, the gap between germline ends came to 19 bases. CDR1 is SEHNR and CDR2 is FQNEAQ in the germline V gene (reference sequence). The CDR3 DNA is TGTGCCAGCAGCCGAAAGGACACTGGCGGGGACAATGAGCAGTTCTTC. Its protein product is CASSRKDTGGDNEQFF. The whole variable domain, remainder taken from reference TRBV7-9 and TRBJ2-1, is DTGVSQNPRHKITKRGQNVTFRCDPISEHNRLYWYRQTLGQGPEFLTYFQNEAQLEKSRLLSDRFSAERPKGSFSTLEIQRTEQGDSAMYLCASSRKDTGGDNEQFFGPGTRLTVL.

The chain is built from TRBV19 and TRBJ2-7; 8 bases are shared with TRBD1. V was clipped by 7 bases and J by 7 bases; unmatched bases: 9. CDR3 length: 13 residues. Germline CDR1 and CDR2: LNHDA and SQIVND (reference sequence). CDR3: CASTDQDRVEQYF. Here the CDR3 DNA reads TGTGCCAGTACCGACCAGGACAGGGTTGAGCAGTACTTC.

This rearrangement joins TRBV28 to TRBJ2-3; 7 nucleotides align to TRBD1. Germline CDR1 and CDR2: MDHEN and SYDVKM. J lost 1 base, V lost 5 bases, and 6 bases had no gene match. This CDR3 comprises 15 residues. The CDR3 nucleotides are TGTGCCAGCAGTACGAAGGGGGCAGGCACAGATACGCAGTATTTT. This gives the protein CASSTKGAGTDTQYF. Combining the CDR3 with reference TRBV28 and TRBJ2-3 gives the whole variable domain DVKVTQSSRYLVKRTGEKVFLECVQDMDHENMFWYRQDPGLGLRLIYFSYDVKMKEKGDIPEGYSVSREKKERFSLILESASTNQTSMYLCASSTKGAGTDTQYFGPGTRLTVL.

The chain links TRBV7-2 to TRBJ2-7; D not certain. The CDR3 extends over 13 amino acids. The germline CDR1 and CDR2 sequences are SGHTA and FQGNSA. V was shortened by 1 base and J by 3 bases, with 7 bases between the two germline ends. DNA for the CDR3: TGTGCCAGCAGCTTAGACCCAGACTACGAGCAGTACTTC. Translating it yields CASSLDPDYEQYF.

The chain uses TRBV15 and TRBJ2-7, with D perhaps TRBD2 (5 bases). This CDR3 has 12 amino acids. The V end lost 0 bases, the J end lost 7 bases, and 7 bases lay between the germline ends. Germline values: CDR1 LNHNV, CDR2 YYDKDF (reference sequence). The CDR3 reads CATSRDRGEQYF. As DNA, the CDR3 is TGTGCCACCAGCAGAGATCGAGGGGAGCAGTACTTC.

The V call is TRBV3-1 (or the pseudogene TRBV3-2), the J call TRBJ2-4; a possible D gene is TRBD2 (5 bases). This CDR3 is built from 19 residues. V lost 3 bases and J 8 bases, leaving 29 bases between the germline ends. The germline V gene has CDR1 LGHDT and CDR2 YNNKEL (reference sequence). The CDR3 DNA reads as TGTGCCAGCAGCCACATGGGGTTATCTAGTCGACCAGACGGGGACATTCAGTACTTC. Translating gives CASSHMGLSSRPDGDIQYF.

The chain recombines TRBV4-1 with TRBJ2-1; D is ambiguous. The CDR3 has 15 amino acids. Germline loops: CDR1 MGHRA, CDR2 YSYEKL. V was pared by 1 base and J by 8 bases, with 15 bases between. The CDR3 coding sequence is TGCGCCAGCAGCCAAGTTCAGGTCTGGTCGGATGAGCAGTTCTTC. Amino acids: CASSQVQVWSDEQFF.

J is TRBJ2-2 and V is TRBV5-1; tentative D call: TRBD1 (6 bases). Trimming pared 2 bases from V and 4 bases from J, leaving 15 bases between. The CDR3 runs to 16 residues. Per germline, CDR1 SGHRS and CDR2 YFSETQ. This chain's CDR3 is CASSLLTGSVTGELFF. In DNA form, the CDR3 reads TGCGCCAGCAGCTTATTAACAGGGTCTGTCACCGGGGAGCTGTTTTTT.

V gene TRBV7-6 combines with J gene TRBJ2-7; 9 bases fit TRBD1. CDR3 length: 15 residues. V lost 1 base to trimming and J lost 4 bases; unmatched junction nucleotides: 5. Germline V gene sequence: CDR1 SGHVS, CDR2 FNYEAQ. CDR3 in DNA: TGTGCCAGCAGCTTAGAACAGGGGGCATATTACGAGCAGTACTTC. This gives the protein CASSLEQGAYYEQYF.

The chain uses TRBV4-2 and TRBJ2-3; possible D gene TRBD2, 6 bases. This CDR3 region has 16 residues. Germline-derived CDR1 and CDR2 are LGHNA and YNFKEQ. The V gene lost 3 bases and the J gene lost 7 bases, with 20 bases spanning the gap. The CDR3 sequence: CASSQARGVDTYTQYF. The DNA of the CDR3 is TGTGCCAGCAGCCAGGCTCGCGGGGTTGACACTTATACGCAGTATTTT.